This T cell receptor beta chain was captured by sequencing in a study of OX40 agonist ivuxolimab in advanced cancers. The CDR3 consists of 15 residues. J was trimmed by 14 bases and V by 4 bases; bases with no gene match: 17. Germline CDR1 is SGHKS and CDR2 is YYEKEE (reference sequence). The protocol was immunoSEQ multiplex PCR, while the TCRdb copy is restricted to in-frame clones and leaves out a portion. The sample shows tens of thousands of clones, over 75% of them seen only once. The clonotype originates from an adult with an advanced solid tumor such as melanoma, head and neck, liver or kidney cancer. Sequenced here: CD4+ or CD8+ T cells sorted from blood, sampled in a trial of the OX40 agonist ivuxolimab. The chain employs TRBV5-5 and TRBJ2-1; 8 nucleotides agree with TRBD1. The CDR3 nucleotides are TGTGCCAGCAGCCTCATGGCCAATCTAATACAGGGGGAGTTCTTC. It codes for CASSLMANLIQGEFF.